The entry below gives a single TCR beta chain sequence along with its context. Its specificity is unknown. Barcoded TCR alpha and TCR beta cDNA libraries with UMIs came from 5'RACE using constant-segment primers. MiXCR, run by TCRdb on the 5' RACE reads, gives a single entry per CDR3 protein. The table has under 300,000 distinct CDR3 sequences, approximately 8.4% seen once. This record comes from a study of T-cell memory formation after mild COVID-19. About the research overall: Among the donors, TCR clusters were largely specific to each donor.

Study conclusions and caveats: The authors did not confirm SARS-CoV-2 specificity of second-wave clones peaking day 37. Several responding clones turned up in pre-infection memory, indicating that cross-reactive memory may have taken part.

The sequenced material came from PBMCs or a T cell subset sorted from them (not recorded which). The sequence came from a man aged 18 to 30 who had mild COVID-19 (a few samples of this study predate the infection). Cell type and time point are not known.

CDR3 amino acids: CASSLTSGGLYEQYV. The CDR3 DNA sequence: TGTGCCAGCAGTTTAACTAGCGGGGGACTCTACGAGCAGTACGTC. This chain connects TRBV27 to TRBJ2-7, with 11 bases matching TRBD2. Germline loops: CDR1 MNHEY, CDR2 SMNVEV (reference sequence). CDR3 size: 15 residues. Trimming took 2 bases from V and 3 from J; bases not matched to a gene: 3.